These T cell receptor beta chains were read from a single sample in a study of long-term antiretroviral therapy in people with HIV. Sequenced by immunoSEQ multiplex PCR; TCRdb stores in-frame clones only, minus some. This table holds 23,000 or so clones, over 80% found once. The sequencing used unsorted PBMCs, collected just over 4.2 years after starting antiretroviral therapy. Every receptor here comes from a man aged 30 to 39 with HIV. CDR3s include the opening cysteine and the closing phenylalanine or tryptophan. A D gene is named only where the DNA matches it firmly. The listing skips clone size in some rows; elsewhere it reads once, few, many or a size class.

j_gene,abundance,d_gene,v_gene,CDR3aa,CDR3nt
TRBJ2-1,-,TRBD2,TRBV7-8,CASSFYTGTRNSDEQFF,TGTGCCAGCAGCTTTTATACCGGGACTAGGAATAGCGATGAGCAGTTCTTC
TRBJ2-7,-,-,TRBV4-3,CASSQFGRQVGPYEQYF,TGCGCCAGCAGCCAATTCGGGCGGCAGGTTGGGCCCTACGAGCAGTACTTC
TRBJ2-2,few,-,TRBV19,CASSNAGSTGELFF,TGTGCCAGTAGTAATGCAGGGTCGACCGGGGAGCTGTTTTTT
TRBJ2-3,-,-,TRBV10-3,CAISGIVTGTQYF,TGTGCCATCAGTGGAATTGTGACGGGTACGCAGTATTTT
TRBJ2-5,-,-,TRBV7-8,CASSIQETQYF,TGTGCCAGCAGCATACAAGAGACCCAGTACTTC
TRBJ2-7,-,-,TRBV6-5,CASSYSRTVRYEQYF,TGTGCCAGCAGTTACTCACGGACAGTCCGCTACGAGCAGTACTTC
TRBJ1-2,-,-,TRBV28,CASSARDSQYGYTF,TGTGCCAGCAGTGCCCGGGACTCCCAATATGGCTACACCTTC
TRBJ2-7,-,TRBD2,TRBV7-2,CASSLDAGGSYEQYF,TGTGCCAGCAGCTTAGATGCGGGGGGCTCCTACGAGCAGTACTTC
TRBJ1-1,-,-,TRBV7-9,CASSDPGGSEYTEAFF,TGTGCCAGCAGCGACCCCGGGGGCAGTGAGTACACTGAAGCTTTCTTT
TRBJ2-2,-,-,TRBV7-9,CASRSLGTGELFF,TGTGCCAGCAGGTCGTTGGGGACCGGGGAGCTGTTTTTT
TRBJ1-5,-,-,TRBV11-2,CASSLQDSNQPQHF,TGTGCCAGCAGTTTACAGGATAGCAATCAGCCCCAGCATTTT
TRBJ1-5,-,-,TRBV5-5,CASSFGGSNQPQHF,TGTGCCAGCAGCTTTGGCGGGAGCAATCAGCCCCAGCATTTT
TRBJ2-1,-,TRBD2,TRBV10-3,CAISEGLSESGSRFF,TGTGCCATCAGTGAAGGCCTTTCTGAAAGCGGGAGTCGGTTCTTC
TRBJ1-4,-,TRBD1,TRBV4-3,CASSQDHGTGYEKLFF,TGCGCCAGCAGCCAAGATCACGGGACAGGGTATGAAAAACTGTTTTTT
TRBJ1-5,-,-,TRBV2,CASSASISNQPQHF,TGTGCCAGCAGTGCTTCAATTAGCAATCAGCCCCAGCATTTT
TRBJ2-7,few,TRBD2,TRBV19,CASSIRGGNEQYF,TGTGCCAGTAGTATTCGGGGGGGCAACGAGCAGTACTTC
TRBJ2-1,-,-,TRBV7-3,CASRPQGGGREQFF,TGTGCCAGCAGACCCCAAGGAGGGGGCAGGGAGCAGTTCTTC
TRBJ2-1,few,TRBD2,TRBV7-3,CASSARGLAGDNEQFF,TGTGCCAGCAGCGCCCGAGGGCTAGCGGGAGACAATGAGCAGTTCTTC
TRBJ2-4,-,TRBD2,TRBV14,CASSQFREGSLAKNIQYF,TGTGCCAGCAGCCAGTTTCGGGAGGGGTCTCTAGCCAAAAACATTCAGTACTTC
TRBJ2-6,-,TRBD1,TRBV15,CATSSGTGDGANVLTF,TGTGCCACCAGCAGTGGGACAGGGGATGGGGCCAACGTCCTGACTTTC
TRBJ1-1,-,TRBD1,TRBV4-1,CASSQETGQTEAFF,TGCGCCAGCAGCCAAGAAACGGGACAGACTGAAGCTTTCTTT
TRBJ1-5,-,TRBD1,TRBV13,CASSLGQGNQPQHF,TGTGCCAGCAGCTTGGGACAGGGGAATCAGCCCCAGCATTTT
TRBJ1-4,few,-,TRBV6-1,CASSEAWEKLFF,TGTGCCAGCAGTGAAGCCTGGGAAAAACTGTTTTTT
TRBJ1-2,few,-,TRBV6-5,CASSYGNLYTF,TGTGCCAGCAGTTACGGCAACCTCTACACCTTC
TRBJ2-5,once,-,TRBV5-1,CASSLAGDARETQYF,TGCGCCAGCAGCTTGGCGGGAGACGCCAGAGAGACCCAGTACTTC
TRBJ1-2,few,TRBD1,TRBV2,CASLGTGDGYTF,TGTGCCAGCCTGGGGACAGGGGATGGCTACACCTTC
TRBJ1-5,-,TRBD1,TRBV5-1,CASSLVPGGRQPQHF,TGCGCCAGCAGCTTGGTTCCAGGGGGCAGGCAGCCCCAGCATTTT
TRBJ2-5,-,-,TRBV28,CASSRLSFRTAQETQYF,TGTGCCAGCAGTCGCCTTAGTTTTAGGACAGCGCAAGAGACCCAGTACTTC
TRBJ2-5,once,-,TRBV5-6,CASSRGLETQYF,TGTGCCAGCTCCCGGGGGCTAGAGACCCAGTACTTC
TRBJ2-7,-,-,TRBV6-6,CASSYSGGNTYEQYF,TGTGCCAGCAGTTACTCCGGCGGGAACACCTACGAGCAGTACTTC
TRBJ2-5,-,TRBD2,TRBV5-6,CASSLGSGGGETQYF,TGTGCCAGCAGCTTGGGTAGCGGGGGGGGAGAGACCCAGTACTTC
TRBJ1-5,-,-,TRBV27,CASSLRGDDSNQPQHF,TGTGCCAGCAGTTTACGCGGGGACGATAGCAATCAGCCCCAGCATTTT
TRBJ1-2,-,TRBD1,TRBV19,CASSPQSGGYGYTF,TGTGCCAGTAGCCCTCAGTCAGGGGGCTATGGCTACACCTTC
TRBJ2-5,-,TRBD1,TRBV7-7,CASSRTGGSGETQYF,TGTGCTAGCAGCCGGACAGGGGGCTCGGGGGAGACCCAGTACTTC
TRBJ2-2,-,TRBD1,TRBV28,CASSLRGHSTGELFF,TGTGCCAGCAGTTTAAGGGGGCACTCCACCGGGGAGCTGTTTTTT
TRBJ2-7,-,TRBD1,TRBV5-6,CASSWGIRDRGSEQYF,TGTGCCAGCAGCTGGGGTATCCGGGACAGGGGCTCCGAGCAGTACTTC
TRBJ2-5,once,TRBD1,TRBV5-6,CASSDRVQETQYF,TGTGCCAGCAGTGACAGGGTCCAAGAGACCCAGTACTTC
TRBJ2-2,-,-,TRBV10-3,CAASKGLQNTGELFF,TGTGCCGCCTCAAAGGGGCTACAGAACACCGGGGAGCTGTTTTTT
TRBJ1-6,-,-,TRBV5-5,CASSQEGHNSPLHF,TGTGCCAGCAGCCAAGAGGGGCATAATTCACCCCTCCACTTT
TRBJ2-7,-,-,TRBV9,CASSVGPAYEQYF,TGTGCCAGCAGCGTAGGACCAGCCTACGAGCAGTACTTC
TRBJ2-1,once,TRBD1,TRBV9,CASSGQTGGNEQFF,TGTGCCAGCAGCGGCCAGACAGGGGGCAATGAGCAGTTCTTC